Presented here are 20 T cell receptor beta chains from one specimen sequenced in a study of T-cell memory formation after mild COVID-19. TCRdb fed the 5' RACE reads into MiXCR, producing one record per CDR3 protein. The sample lists around 140,000 distinct CDR3 sequences, approximately 5.7% seen once, with approximately 2.1% in the top ten. Sample: PBMCs or a T cell subset sorted from them (not recorded which). Receptors were obtained from an adult woman who had mild COVID-19 (a few samples of this study predate the infection). Cell type and time point are not known.

This clonotype was found many times. The chain couples TRBV12-3 or TRBV12-4 to TRBJ1-4; D remains unclear. CDR3 size: 14 residues. Trimming removed 5 bases at V and 2 bases at J, with 9 bases between. The CDR3 region is CASSTGGTNEKLFF. For the CDR3, the DNA is TGTGCCAGCAGTACTGGAGGGACTAATGAAAAACTGTTTTTT.

This chain uses TRBV24-1 with TRBJ1-2; 7 nucleotides align to TRBD1. Per germline, CDR1 KGHDR and CDR2 SFDVKD. Trimming at V came to 3 bases and at J to 5 bases, leaving 11 bases not matched to a gene. CDR3 length: 16 residues. The CDR3, as DNA: TGTGCCACCAGTGATCCTCGCCGCCGGGACAGTTATGGCTACACCTTC. As protein: CATSDPRRRDSYGYTF.

This clonotype was observed at least ten times. The chain links TRBV12-3 or TRBV12-4 to TRBJ1-1, with a possible D match to TRBD1 (6 bases). V lost 4 bases and J lost 3, with 15 bases in between. This CDR3 has 15 residues. In DNA, the CDR3 is TGTGCCAGCAGTTCCCACAGGGCCACGGACACTGAAGCTTTCTTT. Translated, it gives CASSSHRATDTEAFF.

This clonotype has more than one count but fewer than ten. The rearrangement joins TRBV20-1 to TRBJ1-5; D ambiguous. Germline CDR1 reads DFQATT; CDR2 reads SNEGSKA (reference sequence). The CDR3 has 15 amino acids. The V and J ends lost 3 bases and 3 bases respectively, with 15 bases between them. CDR3 amino acids: CSASKSAVVNQPQHF. CDR3 DNA sequence: TGCAGTGCTAGCAAGTCAGCAGTCGTCAATCAGCCCCAGCATTTT.

This clonotype was counted a few times. The chain has TRBV4-2 and TRBJ2-2, with 10 bases fitting TRBD1. J gave up 3 bases and V 0 bases, and 16 bases lay outside the gene matches. CDR3 size: 21 residues. Germline V gene lookup returns CDR1 LGHNA and CDR2 YNFKEQ. The CDR3 reads CASSQDPRDRGIGAHTGELFF. The CDR3 DNA is TGTGCCAGCAGCCAAGACCCGCGGGACAGGGGAATAGGGGCGCACACCGGGGAGCTGTTTTTT.

This clonotype was seen many times. The rearrangement uses TRBV7-2 and TRBJ2-3, with TRBD2 identical over 11 bases. J lost 2 bases, V lost 3 bases, and 4 bases had no gene match. The CDR3 contains 16 residues. CDR1 and CDR2 (germline): SGHTA, FQGNSA. The CDR3 region is CASSLGLAVLTDTQYF. The CDR3 DNA reads as TGTGCCAGCAGCTTGGGACTAGCGGTTCTCACAGATACGCAGTATTTT.

This rearrangement joins TRBV12-3 or TRBV12-4 to TRBJ2-6; D possibly matches TRBD1 or TRBD2 (5 bases each). This CDR3 is 12 amino acids long. CDR3 nucleotide sequence: TGTGCTGGGGGATCTGGGGCCAACGTCCTGACTTTC. It yields the protein CAGGSGANVLTF.

This chain connects TRBV7-8 to TRBJ2-3; 10 bases align to TRBD2. Germline CDR1 SGHVS, CDR2 FQNEAQ. The CDR3 loop spans 20 amino acids. After removal of 3 bases from V and 0 bases from J, the junction contained 15 bases not matched to a gene. Written as DNA, the CDR3 is TGTGCCAGCAGCTTGCAAATAATTAGCGGGAGGATACCTAGCACAGATACGCAGTATTTT. Translation: CASSLQIISGRIPSTDTQYF.

A few counts support this clonotype. V and J are TRBV15 and TRBJ2-1; 12 nucleotides line up with TRBD2. Germline CDR1 reads LNHNV; CDR2 reads YYDKDF (reference sequence). The CDR3 extends over 18 amino acids. Trimming at V came to 1 base and at J to 8 bases, leaving 12 bases not matched to a gene. In DNA, the CDR3 is TGTGCCACCAGCAGAGGCCTGACTAGCGGGAGTCGGGCTTATGAGCAGTTCTTC. Translated, it gives CATSRGLTSGSRAYEQFF. The full variable domain, rest sourced from reference TRBV15 and TRBJ2-1, is DAMVIQNPRYQVTQFGKPVTLSCSQTLNHNVMYWYQQKSSQAPKLLFHYYDKDFNNEADTPDNFQSRRPNTSFCFLDIRSPGLGDTAMYLCATSRGLTSGSRAYEQFFGPGTRLTVL.

Many counts were recorded for this clonotype. This chain joins TRBV4-2 and TRBJ2-1; TRBD2 matches 8 bases. There are 15 residues in the CDR3. V lost 1 base, J lost 5 bases, and 4 bases stayed unmatched. Germline CDR1 is LGHNA and CDR2 is YNFKEQ. CDR3 sequence: CASSQAGGGNNEQFF. For the CDR3, the DNA is TGTGCCAGCAGCCAAGCGGGAGGGGGGAACAATGAGCAGTTCTTC.

This clonotype was seen a few times. One end of the junction varies from germline; a read error may be responsible. The V call is TRBV2, the J call TRBJ1-1; D not certain. This CDR3 region has 14 residues. Per the germline V gene, CDR1 is SNHLY and CDR2 is FYNNEI. CDR3 nucleotide sequence: TGTGCCAGCAGTCCCGAATACTTTCACACTGAAGATTTCTTT. It encodes CASSPEYFHTEDFF.

The rearrangement links TRBV29-1 to TRBJ1-2; 7 positions agree with TRBD1. J gave up 5 bases and V 3 bases, and 9 bases lay outside the gene matches. The CDR3 contains 14 residues. Germline V gene sequence: CDR1 SQVTM, CDR2 ANQGSEA. CDR3 DNA: TGCAGCGTTGACACGACAGGGTGGCGGTATGGCTACACCTTC. This sequence encodes CSVDTTGWRYGYTF.

This clonotype has ten or more counts. The V and J genes are TRBV7-2 and TRBJ1-1; D unclear. Trimming pared 0 bases from V and 4 bases from J, leaving 12 bases between. The length of the CDR3 is 15 residues. Germline V gene sequence: CDR1 SGHTA, CDR2 FQGNSA. For the CDR3, the DNA is TGTGCCAGCAGCTTAGCGCCGGGAGTTGGCACTGAAGCTTTCTTT. Translated, it gives CASSLAPGVGTEAFF.

The chain uses TRBV12-3 or TRBV12-4 and TRBJ1-1; D unresolved. There are 15 residues in the CDR3. Trimming removed 8 bases at V and 3 bases at J, with 19 bases between. CDR3 nucleotide sequence: TGTGCCAGCCTACTTGGGGTCCTCGGGGACACTGAAGCTTTCTTT. The encoded protein is CASLLGVLGDTEAFF.

The chain employs TRBV6-5 and TRBJ2-6, with 7 bases identical to TRBD1. This CDR3 is built from 18 residues. CDR1 MNHEY and CDR2 SVGAGI come from the germline V gene. V lost 0 bases and J lost 1; bases outside the gene matches: 6. Written as DNA, the CDR3 is TGTGCCAGCAGTTACTCAAACAGGGGTCAATCTGGGGCCAACGTCCTGACTTTC. Translated: CASSYSNRGQSGANVLTF.

In its sample, this clonotype was seen a few times. V gene TRBV3-1 combines with J gene TRBJ1-2, with a tentative D call TRBD1 (5 bases). Looked up from germline, CDR1 is LGHDT and CDR2 is YNNKEL (reference sequence). The V end lost 5 bases, the J end lost 3 bases, and 13 bases lay between the germline ends. The CDR3 extends over 14 amino acids. CDR3 DNA sequence: TGTGCCAGCAGCGTCCTTGGGACGGACTATGGCTACACCTTC. Translated: CASSVLGTDYGYTF.

The chain has TRBV12-3 or TRBV12-4 and TRBJ2-3; the D gene is possibly TRBD2 (5 bases). The CDR3 loop spans 15 amino acids. Deletions cut 4 bases from V and 5 bases from J, with 16 bases between. Here the CDR3 reads CASSSDAEAVDTQYF. In nucleotides, the CDR3 is TGTGCCAGCAGTTCAGACGCTGAAGCGGTAGATACGCAGTATTTT.

A note on this clonotype: With a much larger clone just one base away, this may be a read error. CDR3 region: CASSLGWNAEAFF. CDR3 DNA: TGCGCCAGCAGCCTCGGGTGGAACGCTGAAGCTTTCTTT. This chain joins TRBV5-1 and TRBJ1-1, with no clear D. The germline V gene encodes CDR1 SGHRS and CDR2 YFSETQ. CDR3 length: 13 residues.

The CDR3 loop reads CSARDLLNTGELFF. The DNA of the CDR3 is TGCAGTGCTAGAGATCTACTTAACACCGGGGAGCTGTTTTTT. This chain connects TRBV20-1 to TRBJ2-2; D unclear. Germline loops: CDR1 DFQATT, CDR2 SNEGSKA (reference sequence). Trimming removed 0 bases from V and 2 bases from J, with 7 bases in between. CDR3 length equals 14 residues.

This clonotype was seen at least ten times. This chain links TRBV4-2 with TRBJ2-3; D is uncertain. Between the trimmed V and J ends, which lost 7 bases and 4 bases, there was a span of 18 bases. Germline V CDR1 and CDR2: LGHNA, YNFKEQ. This CDR3 has 15 amino acids. The CDR3 loop is CASNNGESMADTQYF. CDR3 bases: TGTGCCAGCAATAATGGGGAAAGTATGGCAGATACGCAGTATTTT.